These T cell receptor beta chains were read from a single sample in a study of T cell repertoires in cytomegalovirus infection. TCRdb called the reads again in MiXCR, with one record for every CDR3 protein. The sample lists roughly 250,000 distinct CDR3 sequences; 12% were seen once. Source material: PBMCs. The receptors originated from a human donor in good health (CMV status not recorded). Some clones in this sample may be carry-over from other donors' samples. CDR3s leave out the opening cysteine and the closing phenylalanine or tryptophan.

V gene	J gene	CDR3 length	CDR3 protein
TRBV11-2	TRBJ1-1	16	ASSFGGGGVSRGTEAF
TRBV20-1	TRBJ2-5	11	SAPSGSSLTQY
TRBV18	TRBJ2-7	11	ASSNGRSYEQY
TRBV12-3/TRBV12-4	TRBJ1-6	12	ASSWGTEDSPLH
TRBV7-3	TRBJ2-3	14	ASSLRSGTGADTQY
TRBV6-5	TRBJ2-3	13	ASSYGTSGADTQY
TRBV12-3/TRBV12-4	TRBJ2-7	11	ASSRGLAYEQY
TRBV6-2/TRBV6-3	TRBJ2-3	15	ASSYSQPGLITDTQY
TRBV7-3	TRBJ2-1	13	ASSSGTGAYNEQF
TRBV7-9	TRBJ2-2	14	ASSLVPLANTGELF
TRBV11-1	TRBJ1-1	11	ASSLVRFTEAF